This T cell receptor (beta chain) was identified in a study of T cells in localized non-small cell lung cancer. Broader study findings: Highest T cell clonality was seen in uninvolved adjacent lung, surpassing that measured in tumor. Adjacent lung had a median around 50 of the 100 largest tumor clones.

J lost 3 bases, V lost 1 base, and 2 bases had no gene match. CDR3 length equals 16 residues. CDR1 SGDLS and CDR2 YYNGEE come from the germline V gene. This table comes from immunoSEQ multiplex PCR, and its TCRdb copy is limited to in-frame clones, with some not included. The profile shows roughly 72,000 clones, 80% of them singletons. This clone was seen only once. What it binds is unknown. The sample consisted of peripheral blood, taken before any cancer treatment. The chain has TRBV9 and TRBJ2-1, with TRBD2 matching 12 bases. The clonotype comes from a female donor older than 55 with stage I lung adenocarcinoma. The CDR3 nucleotides are TGTGCCAGCAGCGTAACTAGCGGGAGGTACTACAATGAGCAGTTCTTC. Translated: CASSVTSGRYYNEQFF.